This T cell receptor (beta chain) came from a study of blood T cell repertoires in COVID-19. From germline, CDR1 is SGHRS and CDR2 YFSETQ. Trimming took 0 bases from V and 10 from J; bases not matched to a gene: 6. This CDR3 region has 14 residues. The data were produced by immunoSEQ multiplex PCR, yet TCRdb's version contains in-frame clones alone and is incomplete. The table records about 160,000 clones, 81% of them present only once. The TCR originated in a woman in her thirties or forties with acute COVID-19. The sequenced material came from PBMCs or T cells enriched from blood (not recorded which). V gene TRBV5-1 combines with J gene TRBJ1-1; 10 nucleotides agree with TRBD1. The CDR3, as DNA: TGCGCCAGCAGCTTGGCTGGGACAGGGGCGGTAGCTTTCTTT. Translation: CASSLAGTGAVAFF.